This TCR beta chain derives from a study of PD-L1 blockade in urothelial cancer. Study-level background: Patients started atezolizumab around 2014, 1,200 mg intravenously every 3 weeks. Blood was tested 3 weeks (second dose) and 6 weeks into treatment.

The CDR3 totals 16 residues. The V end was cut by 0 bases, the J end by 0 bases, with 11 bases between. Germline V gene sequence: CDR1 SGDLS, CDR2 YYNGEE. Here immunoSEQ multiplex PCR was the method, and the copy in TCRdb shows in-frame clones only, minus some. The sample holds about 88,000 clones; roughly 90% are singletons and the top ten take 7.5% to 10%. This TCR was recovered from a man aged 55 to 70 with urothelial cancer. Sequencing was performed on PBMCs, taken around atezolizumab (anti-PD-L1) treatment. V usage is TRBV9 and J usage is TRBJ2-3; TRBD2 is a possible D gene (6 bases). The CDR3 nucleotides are TGTGCCAGCAGCGTAGCTAGCGTGCTTAGCACAGATACGCAGTATTTT. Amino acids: CASSVASVLSTDTQYF.